The 18 T cell receptor beta chains listed next were all sequenced from one sample in a study of control samples from healthy donors and cancer patients. Some clones are missing from TCRdb's copy, which holds only in-frame ones; the method was immunoSEQ multiplex PCR. The sample carries about 140,000 clones, around 90% recorded once. Material: blood. The source is a man between 25 and 39 years old in good health.

This chain links TRBV28 with TRBJ2-5; D is perhaps TRBD2 (6 bases). Trimming removed 6 bases from V and 5 bases from J, with 16 bases in between. Germline values: CDR1 MDHEN, CDR2 SYDVKM. The CDR3 totals 14 residues. The CDR3 protein is CASSPGLVLETQYF. For the CDR3, the DNA is TGTGCCAGCAGCCCGGGACTTGTCTTGGAGACCCAGTACTTC.

The chain has TRBV27 and TRBJ1-5; 7 bases line up with TRBD1. The CDR3 spans 17 residues. Germline CDR1 and CDR2: MNHEY and SMNVEV (reference sequence). The junction had 9 bases not matched to a gene; V was cut back by 4 bases and J by 0 bases. CDR3 DNA: TGTGCCAGCAGTTCAGAGACAGGGTTCCTTAGCAATCAGCCCCAGCATTTT. This codes for CASSSETGFLSNQPQHF.

CDR3 nucleotide sequence: TGTGCCAGCAGTAAATCCTCTATGGGGTTCGAGCAGTACTTC. The encoded protein is CASSKSSMGFEQYF. The chain has TRBV27 and TRBJ2-7; D uncertain. Per germline, CDR1 MNHEY and CDR2 SMNVEV (reference sequence). Trimming left V 5 bases short and J 6 bases short, with 17 bases between. The CDR3 totals 14 residues.

V gene TRBV29-1 combines with J gene TRBJ2-5; the match to TRBD2 covers 10 bases. The J segment lost 5 bases and the V segment lost 6 bases, leaving 3 bases of the junction unmatched. Germline V gene sequence: CDR1 SQVTM, CDR2 ANQGSEA. The CDR3 runs 12 residues. The CDR3 DNA reads TGCAGCGTAGCGGGACTAGCGGAGACCCAGTACTTC. Its translation: CSVAGLAETQYF.

This clone has only one observation. V usage is TRBV6-5 and J usage is TRBJ2-7; 7 bases agree with TRBD1. Germline-derived CDR1 and CDR2 are MNHEY and SVGAGI. V dropped 7 bases and J dropped 3; count of bases not matched to a gene: 9. This CDR3 contains 14 residues. The CDR3 DNA sequence: TGTGCCAGCATCAAGGGTGGGACAGACTACGAGCAGTACTTC. It translates to CASIKGGTDYEQYF.

V is TRBV5-5 and J is TRBJ2-3; D is ambiguous. Germline CDR1 reads SGHKS; CDR2 reads YYEKEE (reference sequence). There are 11 residues in the CDR3. With 2 bases removed from V and 3 bases from J, the gap between germline ends came to 1 base. CDR3 sequence: CASSFTDTQYF. Here the CDR3 DNA reads TGTGCCAGCAGCTTTACAGATACGCAGTATTTT.

In this sample, this clone turned up once. The V and J genes are TRBV6-5 and TRBJ2-7, with 10 bases identical to TRBD2. Germline CDR1 and CDR2: MNHEY and SVGAGI. The CDR3 contains 16 residues. V trimming: 2 bases; J trimming: 6 bases; junction bases outside the gene matches: 10. The DNA of the CDR3 is TGTGCCAGCAGTTACGGTGGCCTAGCGGGAGTCGCCGAGCAGTACTTC. Encoded protein: CASSYGGLAGVAEQYF.

The CDR3 region is CSDSSPSVLKNTEAFF. CDR3 coding DNA: TGCAGCGACAGTTCCCCCTCTGTCCTTAAGAACACTGAAGCTTTCTTT. The J gene is TRBJ1-1, the V gene TRBV29-1; no clear D. Trimming removed 7 bases from V and 1 base from J, with 22 bases in between. CDR1 is SQVTM and CDR2 is ANQGSEA in the germline V gene. CDR3 size: 16 residues. Full variable domain (rest looked up from reference TRBV29-1 and TRBJ1-1): SAVISQKPSRDICQRGTSLTIQCQVDSQVTMMFWYRQQPGQSLTLIATANQGSEATYESGFVIDKFPISRPNLTFSTLTVSNMSPEDSSIYLCSDSSPSVLKNTEAFFGQGTRLTVV.

V and J are TRBV19 and TRBJ1-3; 7 nucleotides align to TRBD1. This CDR3 has 13 residues. The V gene's germline CDR1 is LNHDA and CDR2 SQIVND (reference sequence). V trimming: 6 bases; J trimming: 4 bases; junction bases outside the gene matches: 3. The CDR3 sequence is CASSGTAGNTIYF. The CDR3 nucleotides are TGTGCCAGTAGCGGGACAGCCGGAAACACCATATATTTT.

This sequence joins TRBV2 and TRBJ2-3; 9 bases match TRBD1. The germline gives CDR1 SNHLY, CDR2 FYNNEI. This CDR3 region has 15 residues. The ends lost 4 bases at V and 3 bases at J; junction bases unmatched: 5. Here the CDR3 reads CASSVTGGATDTQYF. CDR3 nucleotide sequence: TGTGCCAGCAGTGTTACAGGGGGCGCGACAGATACGCAGTATTTT.

The genes are TRBV7-8 and TRBJ1-1, with 7 bases matching TRBD1. Germline CDR1 and CDR2: SGHVS and FQNEAQ. The CDR3 is 15 residues long. V shed 2 bases, J shed 5 bases, and the junction held 8 bases outside the gene matches. The CDR3 DNA reads as TGTGCCAGCAGCTTAAGGGACAGTTTACTAACTGAAGCTTTCTTT. Encoded protein: CASSLRDSLLTEAFF.

The chain employs TRBV30 and TRBJ1-1; 11 nucleotides match TRBD1. There are 16 residues in the CDR3. The germline CDR1 and CDR2 sequences are GTSNPN and SVGIG (reference sequence). Unmatched junction bases numbered 9, after V lost 3 bases and J lost 3 bases. CDR3 in amino acids: CAWRRTGGEGHTEAFF. CDR3 coding DNA: TGTGCCTGGAGAAGGACAGGGGGCGAGGGGCACACTGAAGCTTTCTTT.

This clone was detected many times. The chain couples TRBV2 to TRBJ1-1; D perhaps matches TRBD1 (5 bases). The V end was cut by 4 bases, the J end by 1 base, with 10 bases between. The CDR3 runs 14 residues. The germline CDR1 and CDR2 sequences are SNHLY and FYNNEI. CDR3 sequence: CASSVYRRNTEAFF. CDR3 sequence (DNA): TGTGCCAGCAGTGTATACAGGAGGAACACTGAAGCTTTCTTT.

V gene TRBV7-3 combines with J gene TRBJ1-1, with unresolved D. V was cut by 5 bases and J by 1 base, with 8 bases left in between. CDR1 and CDR2 from the germline V gene are SGHTA and FQGTGA. This CDR3 has 13 amino acids. DNA for the CDR3: TGTGCCAGCAGCCATTGGGCGAACACTGAAGCTTTCTTT. The encoded protein is CASSHWANTEAFF.

The chain recombines TRBV6-5 with TRBJ1-4; D is uncertain. V was trimmed by 0 bases and J by 5 bases, leaving 7 bases between them. The length of the CDR3 is 14 residues. CDR1 and CDR2 from the germline V gene are MNHEY and SVGAGI. The DNA for the CDR3 is TGTGCCAGCAGTTACTCCCCCAGAAATGAAAAACTGTTTTTT. This gives the protein CASSYSPRNEKLFF.

This clone has just one count. The J gene is TRBJ2-5, the V gene TRBV2, with D tentatively TRBD1 (6 bases). The CDR3 is made up of 17 amino acids. V lost 8 bases to trimming and J lost 1 base, with 23 bases between them. The germline gives CDR1 SNHLY, CDR2 FYNNEI. CDR3 nucleotides: TGTGCCAGCCTGGTCATCGCAACAGGGAAAACCCAAGAGACCCAGTACTTC. This sequence encodes CASLVIATGKTQETQYF.

This clone was observed a single time. At one end, the junction sequence differs from germline, possibly due to a read error. The chain links TRBV28 to TRBJ1-6; D unresolved. CDR1 is MDHEN and CDR2 is SYDVKM in the germline V gene. This CDR3 comprises 16 residues. In DNA form, the CDR3 reads TGTGCCAGCAGTCCACGGGAAGGTCAGCCGAATTCGCCCCTCCACTTT. It encodes CASSPREGQPNSPLHF.

This clone was detected only once. The chain joins TRBV30 to TRBJ1-6; unclear D gene. The CDR3 spans 13 residues. Germline CDR1 and CDR2: GTSNPN and SVGIG (reference sequence). V lost 4 bases, J lost 3 bases, and 7 bases lay in between. The CDR3 spells CAWTPGYNSPLHF. In nucleotides, the CDR3 is TGTGCCTGGACCCCGGGCTATAATTCACCCCTCCACTTT.